These 14 T cell receptor beta chains were all obtained from the same sample, sequenced in a study of patients and donors after allogeneic stem cell transplantation. Each CDR3 protein is one row after TCRdb ran MiXCR on the RT-PCR reads. The sample lists 900,000 to 1,000,000 distinct CDR3 sequences, over 15% occurring once. Sample: blood, either unsorted or a sorted T cell fraction (not recorded which). Receptors originate from a human donor who was either an allogeneic HSCT recipient or a stem cell or donor lymphocyte infusion donor (not recorded which). It is not recorded whose cells these are; they may come from a transplant donor.

The chain couples TRBV10-3 to TRBJ2-3; D possibly corresponds to TRBD2 (5 bases). The CDR3 extends over 12 amino acids. Germline values: CDR1 ENHRY, CDR2 SYGVKD. Trimming took off 6 bases at V and 5 bases at J, with 9 bases between the two ends. CDR3 region: CAISGLEDTQYF. The CDR3 nucleotides read TGTGCCATCAGCGGACTCGAAGATACGCAGTATTTT.

V gene TRBV15 combines with J gene TRBJ1-6, with TRBD1 as a possible D gene (5 bases). V lost 6 bases and J lost 0, with 9 bases in between. The length of the CDR3 is 15 residues. CDR1 and CDR2 (germline): LNHNV, YYDKDF (reference sequence). Here the CDR3 DNA reads TGTGCCACCAGTCTCCAGGGCTCCTATAATTCACCCCTCCACTTT. Amino acids: CATSLQGSYNSPLHF.

This clonotype appeared a few times. This chain uses TRBV29-1 with TRBJ2-3, with TRBD2 matching 13 bases. Germline values: CDR1 SQVTM, CDR2 ANQGSEA. The CDR3 runs to 17 residues. V trimming: 6 bases; J trimming: 5 bases; junction bases outside the gene matches: 14. CDR3 nucleotides: TGCAGCGTAGTTCCTTTCACTAGCGGGAGGGCAGTAGATACGCAGTATTTT. Translating it yields CSVVPFTSGRAVDTQYF.

This clonotype was observed at least ten times. The chain uses TRBV12-3 or TRBV12-4 and TRBJ1-2; no reliable D call. The CDR3 is 12 amino acids. Between the trimmed V and J ends, which lost 4 bases and 8 bases, there was a span of 11 bases. CDR3: CASSSTDGGYTF. The CDR3 region has the DNA TGTGCCAGCAGTTCGACCGACGGAGGCTACACCTTC.

The rearrangement links TRBV6-1 to TRBJ1-2, with D hard to call. This CDR3 spans 13 amino acids. The germline V gene encodes CDR1 MNHNS and CDR2 SASEGT. Trimming cost V 5 bases and J 5 bases, with 12 bases left between them. Here the CDR3 DNA reads TGTGCCAGCAGTACCGGGGTATATTATGGCTACACCTTC. Protein sequence: CASSTGVYYGYTF.

The chain carries TRBV29-1 and TRBJ2-3; no definite D call. There are 13 residues in the CDR3. The V gene's germline CDR1 is SQVTM and CDR2 ANQGSEA. Trimming stripped 7 bases from V and 5 bases from J, with 16 bases between. The CDR3 sequence: CSGGSGGLDTQYF. The CDR3 region has the DNA TGCAGCGGGGGAAGTGGTGGGCTAGATACGCAGTATTTT.

The CDR3 DNA reads TGTGCCAGCTCACCCAGCCTCCTTCTAGCGGGAATCTACAATGAGCAGTTCTTC. This translates into CASSPSLLLAGIYNEQFF. The chain has TRBV18 and TRBJ2-1, with TRBD2 matching 9 bases. This CDR3 has 18 amino acids. The germline CDR1 and CDR2 sequences are KGHSH and LQKENI. V lost 3 bases, J lost 3 bases, and 12 bases stayed unmatched.

V gene TRBV7-8 combines with J gene TRBJ1-5; 8 bases agree with TRBD1. The length of the CDR3 is 19 residues. Losses at the gene ends were 5 bases for V and 0 bases for J; bases not matched to a gene: 15. Germline values: CDR1 SGHVS, CDR2 FQNEAQ. The CDR3 is CASSQAPGTGSYSNQPQHF. The CDR3 region has the DNA TGTGCCAGCAGCCAAGCACCCGGGACAGGCTCGTATAGCAATCAGCCCCAGCATTTT.

There are a few counts of this clonotype. The CDR3 region is CSAQTGEENTIYF. The CDR3, as DNA: TGCAGCGCCCAGACAGGGGAGGAAAACACCATATATTTT. This sequence joins TRBV29-1 and TRBJ1-3, with TRBD1 matching 8 bases. CDR1 SQVTM and CDR2 ANQGSEA come from the germline V gene. This CDR3 contains 13 residues. The trim removed 7 bases at V and 6 bases at J, leaving 8 bases unmatched.

The V gene is TRBV4-2, the J gene TRBJ1-4; D unresolved. Germline values: CDR1 LGHNA, CDR2 YNFKEQ. This CDR3 has 16 residues. The V end was cut by 3 bases, the J end by 7 bases, with 18 bases between. Here the CDR3 reads CASSQETTRRGEKLFF. CDR3 coding DNA: TGTGCCAGCAGCCAGGAAACGACGCGGCGGGGTGAAAAACTGTTTTTT.

This clonotype was seen only a few times. The J gene is TRBJ1-5, the V gene TRBV2, with 8 positions matching TRBD1. This CDR3 is built from 13 residues. Trimming removed 8 bases from V and 6 bases from J; junction bases left unmatched: 6. CDR1 is SNHLY and CDR2 is FYNNEI in the germline V gene. The CDR3 is CASRTGQPQPQHF. The CDR3 coding sequence is TGTGCCAGCCGGACAGGGCAACCTCAGCCCCAGCATTTT.

This clonotype appeared a few times. The chain carries TRBV20-1 and TRBJ2-7; possible D gene TRBD2, 6 bases. Trimming left V 7 bases short and J 2 bases short, with 15 bases between. Per germline, CDR1 DFQATT and CDR2 SNEGSKA (reference sequence). This CDR3 comprises 13 residues. For the CDR3, the DNA is TGCAGTGGTTTCCGGGGAGGAACCTACGAGCAGTACTTC. Translation: CSGFRGGTYEQYF.

The chain joins TRBV7-2 to TRBJ2-1; unclear D gene. Germline lookup yields CDR1 SGHTA and CDR2 FQGNSA. The CDR3 length is 15 residues. The V gene lost 5 bases and the J gene lost 2 bases, with 13 bases spanning the gap. For the CDR3, the DNA is TGTGCCAGCAGCCGAGCAAGGGTCGCCTACAATGAGCAGTTCTTC. Protein sequence: CASSRARVAYNEQFF.

This clonotype turned up a few times. V and J are TRBV5-6 and TRBJ1-1; D not resolved. CDR1 SGHDT and CDR2 YYEEEE come from the germline V gene. Trimming took off 2 bases at V and 4 bases at J, with 6 bases between the two ends. The CDR3 has 12 amino acids. CDR3 nucleotides: TGTGCCAGCAGCTTAGACATCACTGAAGCTTTCTTT. It codes for CASSLDITEAFF.